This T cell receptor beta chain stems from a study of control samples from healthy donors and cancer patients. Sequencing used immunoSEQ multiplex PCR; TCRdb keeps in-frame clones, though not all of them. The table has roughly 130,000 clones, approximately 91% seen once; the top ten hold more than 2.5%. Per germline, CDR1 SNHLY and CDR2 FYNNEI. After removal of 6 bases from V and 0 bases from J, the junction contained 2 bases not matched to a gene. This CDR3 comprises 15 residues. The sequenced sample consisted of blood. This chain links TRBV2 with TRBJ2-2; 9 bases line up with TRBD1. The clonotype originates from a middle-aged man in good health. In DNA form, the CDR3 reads TGTGCCAGCAGCAACAGGGGGCCGAACACCGGGGAGCTGTTTTTT. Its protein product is CASSNRGPNTGELFF.